This TCR beta chain derives from a study of cytomegalovirus exposure and HLA in healthy donors. PCR amplification relied on 60 Vbeta primers (plus 13 Jbeta primers). The method was immunoSEQ multiplex PCR; TCRdb's version includes in-frame clones alone and lacks a portion of them. This repertoire shows about 59,000 clones, 75% to 90% found once; its top ten account for about 4%. The CDR3 runs to 12 residues. Germline-derived CDR1 and CDR2 are GTSNPN and SVGIG (reference sequence). The V and J ends lost 2 bases and 4 bases respectively, with 8 bases between them. The rearrangement joins TRBV30 to TRBJ1-2; perhaps TRBD1 as D (6 bases). Source material: PBMCs. This TCR derives from a middle-aged woman in good health and CMV-seronegative. CDR3 residues: CAWSLGGYGYTF. Here the CDR3 DNA reads TGTGCCTGGAGTCTAGGGGGCTATGGCTACACCTTC.